Below, one T cell receptor (beta chain) is given with its context. The data belong to a study of beta chain features in type 1 diabetes. The isolated RNA, all of it, was reverse transcribed, so expressed TCRB transcripts were what got sequenced. TCRdb keeps only in-frame clones here, not all; method: immunoSEQ multiplex PCR. The sample consists of hundreds of thousands of clones, 15% to 19% of them appearing once. Germline CDR1 and CDR2: LGHNA and YSLEER. Trimming stripped 0 bases from V and 7 bases from J, with 12 bases between. The CDR3 runs 15 residues. The receptor's source is a man younger than 30 in good health. The sequenced sample consisted of naive CD4+ T cells from blood. The chain joins TRBV4-3 to TRBJ2-2; D might be TRBD1 or TRBD2, each matching 5 bases. Here the CDR3 reads CASSQEGTVIGELFF. For the CDR3, the DNA is TGCGCCAGCAGCCAAGAGGGGACGGTGATCGGGGAGCTGTTTTTT.